This T cell receptor (beta chain) was captured by sequencing in a study of blood T cell repertoires in COVID-19. Turning to the study itself: Samples came from the United States, Italy and Spain, spanning acute and convalescent COVID-19. Nucleic acid was either cDNA or gDNA, and it came from T cells, B-cell-depleted T cells, or PBMCs.

In its sample, this clone was seen once. The V gene's germline CDR1 is LNHNV and CDR2 YYDKDF (reference sequence). The CDR3 sequence is 14 residues long. With 2 bases clipped from V and 2 bases from J, the junction kept 2 bases outside the gene matches. Authors' processing steps: Estimated nucleated cell counts came from reference gene primer amplification. Libraries were prepared by immunoSEQ multiplex PCR; TCRdb keeps only in-frame clonotypes and omits some of them. The V and J calls and clone size come from that table; D and trimming were worked out from the DNA. The sample carries 80,000 to 100,000 clones, 90% recorded once.

Sequencing input: peripheral blood. This chain uses TRBV15 with TRBJ1-2; 7 bases match TRBD1. The source of this sequence is a man aged 60 to 75 with acute or convalescent COVID-19. This CDR3 reads CATSRMGQNYGYTF. The CDR3 nucleotides read TGTGCCACCAGCAGAATGGGACAGAACTATGGCTACACCTTC.